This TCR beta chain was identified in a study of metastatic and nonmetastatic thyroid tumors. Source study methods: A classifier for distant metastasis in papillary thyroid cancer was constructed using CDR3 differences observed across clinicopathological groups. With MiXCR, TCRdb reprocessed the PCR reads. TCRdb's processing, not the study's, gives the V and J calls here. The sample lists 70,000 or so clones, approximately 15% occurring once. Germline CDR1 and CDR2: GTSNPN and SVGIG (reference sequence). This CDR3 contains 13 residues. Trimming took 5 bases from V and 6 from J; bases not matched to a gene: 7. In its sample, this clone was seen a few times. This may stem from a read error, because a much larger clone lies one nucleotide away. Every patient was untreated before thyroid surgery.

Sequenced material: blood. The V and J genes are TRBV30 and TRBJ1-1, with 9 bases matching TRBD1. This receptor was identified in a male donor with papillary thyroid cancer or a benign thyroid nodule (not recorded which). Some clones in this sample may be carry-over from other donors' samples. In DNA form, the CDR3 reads TGTGCCTGGGGGGGGACAGGGAGGGCTGAAGCTTTCTTT. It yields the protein CAWGGTGRAEAFF.